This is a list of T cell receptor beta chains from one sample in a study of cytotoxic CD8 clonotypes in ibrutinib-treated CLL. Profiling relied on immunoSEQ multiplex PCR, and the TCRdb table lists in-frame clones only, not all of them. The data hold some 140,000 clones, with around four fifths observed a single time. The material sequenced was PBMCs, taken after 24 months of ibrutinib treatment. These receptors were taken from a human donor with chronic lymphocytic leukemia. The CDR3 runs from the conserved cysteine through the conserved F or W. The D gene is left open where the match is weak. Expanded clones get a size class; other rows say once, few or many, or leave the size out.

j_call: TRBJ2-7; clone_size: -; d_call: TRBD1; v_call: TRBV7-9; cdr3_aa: CASSQDWDRGSYEQYF; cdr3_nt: TGTGCCAGCAGCCAGGACTGGGACAGGGGCTCCTACGAGCAGTACTTC
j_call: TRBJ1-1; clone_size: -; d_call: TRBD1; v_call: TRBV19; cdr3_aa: CASNQGVFLLNTEAFF; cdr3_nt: TGTGCCAGTAACCAGGGGGTTTTTCTACTGAACACTGAAGCTTTCTTT
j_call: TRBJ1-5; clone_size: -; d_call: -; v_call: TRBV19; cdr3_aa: CASSIALAGNKLVNQPQHF; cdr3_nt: TGTGCCAGTAGTATAGCGTTGGCAGGGAATAAGCTGGTGAATCAGCCCCAGCATTTT
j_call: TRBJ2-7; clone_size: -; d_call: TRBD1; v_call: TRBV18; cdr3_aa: CASSRGQGSYEQYF; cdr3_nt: TGTGCCAGCTCACGAGGACAGGGATCCTACGAGCAGTACTTC
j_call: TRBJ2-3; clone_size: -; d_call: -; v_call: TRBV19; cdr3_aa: CASSIGGVTQYF; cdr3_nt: TGTGCCAGTAGTATAGGGGGGGTCACGCAGTATTTT
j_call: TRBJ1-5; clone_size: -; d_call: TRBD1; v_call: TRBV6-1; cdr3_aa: CASSGTGVGNQPQHF; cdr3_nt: TGTGCCAGCAGTGGGACAGGGGTCGGCAATCAGCCCCAGCATTTT
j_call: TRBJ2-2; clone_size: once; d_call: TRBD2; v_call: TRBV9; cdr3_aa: CASSPAGTGELFF; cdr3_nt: TGTGCCAGCAGCCCAGCGGGGACCGGGGAGCTGTTTTTT
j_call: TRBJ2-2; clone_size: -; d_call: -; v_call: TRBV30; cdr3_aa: CAWIPFHFNTGELFF; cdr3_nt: TGTGCCTGGATTCCGTTTCACTTTAACACCGGGGAGCTGTTTTTT
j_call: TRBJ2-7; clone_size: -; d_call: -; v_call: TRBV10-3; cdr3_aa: CAISENLPGRTTPYEQYF; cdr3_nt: TGTGCCATCAGTGAAAACCTCCCGGGGCGCACAACCCCCTACGAGCAGTACTTC
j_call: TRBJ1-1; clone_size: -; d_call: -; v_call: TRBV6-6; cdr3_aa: CASSYSGSYTEAFF; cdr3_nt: TGTGCCAGCAGTTACTCAGGGTCGTACACTGAAGCTTTCTTT
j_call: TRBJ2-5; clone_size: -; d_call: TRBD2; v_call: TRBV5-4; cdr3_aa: CASSRRDYRETQYF; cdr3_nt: TGTGCCAGCAGCCGCCGGGACTATCGAGAGACCCAGTACTTC
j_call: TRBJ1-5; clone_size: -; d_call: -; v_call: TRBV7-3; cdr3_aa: CASSPRQDRHPQPQHF; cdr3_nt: TGTGCCAGCAGCCCGCGACAGGATAGGCACCCTCAGCCCCAGCATTTT
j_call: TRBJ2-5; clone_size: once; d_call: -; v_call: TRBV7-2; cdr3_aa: CASSLWGAGETQYF; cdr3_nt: TGTGCCAGCAGCTTATGGGGGGCAGGGGAGACCCAGTACTTC
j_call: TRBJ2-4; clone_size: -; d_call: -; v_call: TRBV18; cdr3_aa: CASSPPVVKNIQYF; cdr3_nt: TGTGCCAGCTCACCACCGGTGGTCAAAAACATTCAGTACTTC
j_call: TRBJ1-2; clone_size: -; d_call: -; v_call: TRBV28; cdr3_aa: CASSLRGTINYGYTF; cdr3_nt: TGTGCCAGCAGCCTCCGGGGTACCATTAACTATGGCTACACCTTC
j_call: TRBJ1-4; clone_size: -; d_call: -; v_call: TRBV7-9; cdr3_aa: CASSLGGNDEKLFF; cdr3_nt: TGTGCCAGCAGCTTAGGTGGGAACGATGAAAAACTGTTTTTT
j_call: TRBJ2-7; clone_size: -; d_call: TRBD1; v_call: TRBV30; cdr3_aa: CAWSVPPTGTRSYEQYF; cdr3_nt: TGTGCCTGGAGTGTCCCCCCGACAGGGACGAGATCCTACGAGCAGTACTTC
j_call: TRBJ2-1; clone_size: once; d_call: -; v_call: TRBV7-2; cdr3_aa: CASSHRLTVSIYNEQFF; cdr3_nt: TGTGCCAGCAGCCATCGCCTAACAGTCTCTATCTACAATGAGCAGTTCTTC
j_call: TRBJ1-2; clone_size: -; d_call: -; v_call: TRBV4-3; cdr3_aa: CASSQDLSTNYGYTF; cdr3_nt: TGCGCCAGCAGCCAAGATTTATCGACTAACTATGGCTACACCTTC
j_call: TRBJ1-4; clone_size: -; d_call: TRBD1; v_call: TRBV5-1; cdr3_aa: CASSLARQGGEKLFF; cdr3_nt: TGCGCCAGCAGCTTGGCCCGGCAGGGGGGTGAAAAACTGTTTTTT
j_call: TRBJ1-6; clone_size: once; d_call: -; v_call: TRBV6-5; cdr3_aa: CASSYEPGSASPLHF; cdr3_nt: TGTGCCAGCAGTTACGAGCCAGGTTCCGCTTCACCCCTCCACTTT
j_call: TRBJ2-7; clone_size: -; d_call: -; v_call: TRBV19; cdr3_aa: CASSRRGDTYEQYF; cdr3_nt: TGTGCCAGTAGTCGGAGGGGGGACACCTACGAGCAGTACTTC
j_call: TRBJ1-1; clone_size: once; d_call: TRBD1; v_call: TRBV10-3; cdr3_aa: CAISEEGARTEAFF; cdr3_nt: TGTGCCATCAGTGAGGAGGGGGCGCGCACTGAAGCTTTCTTT
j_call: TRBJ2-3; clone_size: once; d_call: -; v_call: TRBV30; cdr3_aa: CACGGPTDTQYF; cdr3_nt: TGTGCCTGCGGGGGCCCCACAGATACGCAGTATTTT
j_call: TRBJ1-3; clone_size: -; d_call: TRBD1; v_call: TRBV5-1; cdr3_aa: CASSEGTDSGNTIYF; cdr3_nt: TGCGCCAGCAGCGAAGGGACAGACTCTGGAAACACCATATATTTT
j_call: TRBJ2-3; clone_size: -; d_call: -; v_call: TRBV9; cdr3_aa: CASSETQGTDTQYF; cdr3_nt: TGTGCCAGCAGCGAAACACAGGGCACAGATACGCAGTATTTT
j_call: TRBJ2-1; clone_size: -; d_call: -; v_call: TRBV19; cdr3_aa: CASSIGSRGNEQFF; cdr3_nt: TGTGCCAGTAGTATAGGTTCTAGGGGCAATGAGCAGTTCTTC
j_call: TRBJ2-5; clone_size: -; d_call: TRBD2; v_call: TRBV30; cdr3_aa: CAWSWGLPQETQYF; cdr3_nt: TGTGCCTGGAGTTGGGGACTACCACAAGAGACCCAGTACTTC